The 10 T cell receptor beta chains given below trace back to one sample, sequenced in a study of blood T cell repertoires in COVID-19. Libraries were prepared by immunoSEQ multiplex PCR; TCRdb keeps only in-frame clonotypes and omits some of them. The sample yields fewer than 90,000 clones, approximately 90% seen once. Sequenced sample: peripheral blood. The receptors were gathered from a man between 65 and 85 years old with active COVID-19.

The V call is TRBV7-2, the J call TRBJ1-1, with D possibly matching TRBD1 (6 bases). This CDR3 is 15 amino acids long. V was cut by 3 bases and J by 4 bases, with 15 bases left in between. Per the germline V gene, CDR1 is SGHTA and CDR2 is FQGNSA. The CDR3 bases are TGTGCCAGCAGCTTTGATTCGGGAGGGGGCACTGAAGCTTTCTTT. This gives the protein CASSFDSGGGTEAFF. Drawing the rest from reference TRBV7-2 and TRBJ1-1, the complete variable domain is GAGVSQSPSNKVTEKGKDVELRCDPISGHTALYWYRQSLGQGLEFLIYFQGNSAPDKSGLPSDRFSAERTGGSVSTLTIQRTQQEDSAVYLCASSFDSGGGTEAFFGQGTRLTVV.

This sequence joins TRBV15 and TRBJ1-3; the D gene is possibly TRBD1 (6 bases). Looked up from germline, CDR1 is LNHNV and CDR2 is YYDKDF (reference sequence). The CDR3 is 15 amino acids. V shed 1 base and J shed 2 bases, with 9 bases lying between them. The CDR3 protein is CATSRARGTGNTIYF. CDR3 in DNA: TGTGCCACCAGCAGAGCCAGGGGTACTGGAAACACCATATATTTT.

The rearrangement links TRBV7-3 to TRBJ2-3; 10 bases align to TRBD2. Per germline, CDR1 SGHTA and CDR2 FQGTGA. The CDR3 loop spans 17 amino acids. V was pared by 2 bases and J by 7 bases, with 12 bases of the junction left unmatched. The CDR3 sequence is CASSLEGSSGSGYTQYF. The DNA for the CDR3 is TGTGCCAGCAGCTTAGAGGGCTCTAGCGGGAGCGGATATACGCAGTATTTT. The full variable domain, with the rest looked up from reference TRBV7-3 and TRBJ2-3, is GAGVSQTPSNKVTEKGKYVELRCDPISGHTALYWYRQSLGQGPEFLIYFQGTGAADDSGLPNDRFFAVRPEGSVSTLKIQRTERGDSAVYLCASSLEGSSGSGYTQYFGPGTRLTVL.

This rearrangement joins TRBV10-3 to TRBJ2-5, with TRBD2 matching 16 bases. Germline V CDR1 and CDR2: ENHRY, SYGVKD. The CDR3 extends over 14 amino acids. V lost 10 bases, J lost 3 bases, and 2 bases stayed unmatched. In DNA, the CDR3 is TGTGCCACCGGGACTAGCGGGAGGGAAGAGACCCAGTACTTC. It translates to CATGTSGREETQYF.

In nucleotides, the CDR3 is TGTGCCAGCAGCCAAGAGGAGCGGGATCGGTTCTTC. Amino acid sequence: CASSQEERDRFF. The genes are TRBV3-1 (or the pseudogene TRBV3-2) and TRBJ2-1; 7 bases are a match to TRBD2. From germline, CDR1 is LGHDT and CDR2 YNNKEL (reference sequence). Trimming cost V 0 bases and J 15 bases; bases outside gene matches: 5. The CDR3 is made up of 12 amino acids.

The rearrangement links TRBV28 to TRBJ2-2; D call uncertain. Germline V CDR1 and CDR2: MDHEN, SYDVKM. V lost 10 bases and J lost 0, with 12 bases in between. There are 14 residues in the CDR3. In DNA, the CDR3 is TGTGCCACCTCCGGAGTTCCGAACACCGGGGAGCTGTTTTTT. Translation gives CATSGVPNTGELFF.

The gene calls are TRBV5-6 and TRBJ1-5; a weak D match, TRBD1 (5 bases). This CDR3 region has 15 residues. CDR1 SGHDT and CDR2 YYEEEE come from the germline V gene. Trimming pared 4 bases from V and 3 bases from J, leaving 14 bases between. CDR3 nucleotide sequence: TGTGCCAGCAGCCAGGACGGGGGGGTCAATCAGCCCCAGCATTTT. This sequence encodes CASSQDGGVNQPQHF. Complete variable domain (other parts from reference TRBV5-6 and TRBJ1-5): DAGVTQSPTHLIKTRGQQVTLRCSPKSGHDTVSWYQQALGQGPQFIFQYYEEEERQRGNFPDRFSGHQFPNYSSELNVNALLLGDSALYLCASSQDGGVNQPQHFGDGTRLSIL.

This clone was counted only a few times. The rearrangement uses TRBV12-3 or TRBV12-4 and TRBJ1-5; D possibly corresponds to TRBD1 (5 bases). This CDR3 is built from 13 residues. V was trimmed by 7 bases and J by 7 bases, leaving 14 bases between them. CDR3 in DNA: TGTGCCAGCACCCGGGGGGTTGGGCAGCCCCAGCATTTT. It translates to CASTRGVGQPQHF.

The chain carries TRBV29-1 and TRBJ2-5; 7 nucleotides line up with TRBD2. This CDR3 has 15 amino acids. In germline, CDR1 is SQVTM, CDR2 ANQGSEA. J was trimmed by 5 bases and V by 4 bases; bases with no gene match: 13. Written as DNA, the CDR3 is TGCAGCGTTGTAGCAACGGGAGGAAGATGGGAGACCCAGTACTTC. Residues: CSVVATGGRWETQYF.

The chain uses TRBV5-6 and TRBJ2-1; TRBD2 aligns across 8 bases. Germline V gene sequence: CDR1 SGHDT, CDR2 YYEEEE. The CDR3 is made up of 15 amino acids. Trimming cost V 0 bases and J 4 bases; bases outside gene matches: 3. As DNA, the CDR3 is TGTGCCAGCAGCTTGGCGGGGGGGCGGTACAATGAGCAGTTCTTC. This sequence encodes CASSLAGGRYNEQFF.